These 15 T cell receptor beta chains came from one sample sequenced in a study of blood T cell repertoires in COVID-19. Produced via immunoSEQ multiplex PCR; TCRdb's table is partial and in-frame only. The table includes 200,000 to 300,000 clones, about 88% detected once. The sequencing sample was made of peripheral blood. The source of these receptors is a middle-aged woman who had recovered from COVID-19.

Here the CDR3 reads CASSPRTGSGQPQHF. CDR3 DNA sequence: TGCGCCAGCAGCCCCAGGACAGGGTCTGGTCAGCCCCAGCATTTT. The chain joins TRBV4-3 to TRBJ1-5; 8 bases agree with TRBD1. The CDR3 consists of 15 residues. CDR1 and CDR2 (germline): LGHNA, YSLEER. V gave up 4 bases and J gave up 6 bases; unmatched junction bases: 8.

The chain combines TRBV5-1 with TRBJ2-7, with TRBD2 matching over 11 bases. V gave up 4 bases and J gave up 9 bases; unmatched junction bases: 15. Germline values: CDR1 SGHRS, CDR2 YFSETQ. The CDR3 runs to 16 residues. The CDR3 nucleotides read TGCGCCAGCAGCCCCGGCCCTGGCCTAGCGGGGGGCGGGCAGTACTTC. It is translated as CASSPGPGLAGGGQYF.

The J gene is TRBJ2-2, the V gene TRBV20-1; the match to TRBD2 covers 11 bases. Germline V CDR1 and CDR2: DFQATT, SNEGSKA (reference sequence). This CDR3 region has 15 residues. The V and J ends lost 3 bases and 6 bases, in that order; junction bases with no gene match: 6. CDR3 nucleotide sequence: TGCAGTGCTAGTCGGCTAGCGGGAGGTGCCGGGGAGCTGTTTTTT. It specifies CSASRLAGGAGELFF.

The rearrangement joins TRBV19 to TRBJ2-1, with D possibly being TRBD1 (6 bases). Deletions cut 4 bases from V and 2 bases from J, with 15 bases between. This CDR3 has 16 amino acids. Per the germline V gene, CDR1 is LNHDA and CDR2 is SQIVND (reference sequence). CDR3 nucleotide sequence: TGTGCCAGTAGTACCAGACAGGACAGAGCCTACAATGAGCAGTTCTTC. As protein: CASSTRQDRAYNEQFF.

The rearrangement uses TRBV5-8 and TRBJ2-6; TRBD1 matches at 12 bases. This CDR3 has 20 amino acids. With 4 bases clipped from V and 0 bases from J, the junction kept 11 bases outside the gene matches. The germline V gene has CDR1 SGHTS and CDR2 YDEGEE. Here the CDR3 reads CASSQEAGTGGLSGANVLTF. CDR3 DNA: TGTGCCAGCAGCCAGGAAGCCGGGACAGGGGGCCTCTCTGGGGCCAACGTCCTGACTTTC.

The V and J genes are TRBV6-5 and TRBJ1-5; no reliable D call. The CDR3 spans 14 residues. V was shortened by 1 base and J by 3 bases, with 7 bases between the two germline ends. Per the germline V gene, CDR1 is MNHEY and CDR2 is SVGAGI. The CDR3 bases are TGTGCCAGCAGTTACTTGGCAGACAATCAGCCCCAGCATTTT. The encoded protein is CASSYLADNQPQHF.

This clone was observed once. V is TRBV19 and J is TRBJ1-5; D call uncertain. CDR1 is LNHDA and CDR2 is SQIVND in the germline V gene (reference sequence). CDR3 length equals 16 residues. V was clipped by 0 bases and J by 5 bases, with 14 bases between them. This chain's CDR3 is CASSIDPARPHQPQHF. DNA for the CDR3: TGTGCCAGTAGTATAGATCCGGCCAGGCCCCATCAGCCCCAGCATTTT.

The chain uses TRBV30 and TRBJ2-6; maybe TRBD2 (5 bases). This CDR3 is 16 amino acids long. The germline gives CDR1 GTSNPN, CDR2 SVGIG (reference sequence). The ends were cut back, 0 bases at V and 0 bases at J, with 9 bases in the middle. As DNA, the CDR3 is TGTGCCTGGAGTGTACGAGGGCCCTCTGGGGCCAACGTCCTGACTTTC. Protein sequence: CAWSVRGPSGANVLTF.

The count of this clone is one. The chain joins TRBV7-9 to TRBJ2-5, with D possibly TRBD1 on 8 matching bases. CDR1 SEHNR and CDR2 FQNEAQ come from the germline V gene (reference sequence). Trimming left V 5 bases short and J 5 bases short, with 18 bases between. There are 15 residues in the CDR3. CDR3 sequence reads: CASSPQGARGETQYF. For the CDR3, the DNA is TGTGCCAGCAGCCCCCAGGGGGCGCGGGGGGAGACCCAGTACTTC.

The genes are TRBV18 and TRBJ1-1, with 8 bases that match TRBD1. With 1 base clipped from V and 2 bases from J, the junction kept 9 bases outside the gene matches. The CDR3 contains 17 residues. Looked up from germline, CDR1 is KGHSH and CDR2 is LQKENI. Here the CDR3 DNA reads TGTGCCAGCTCACCACTGGGTCAGGGGGCAGGAAACACTGAAGCTTTCTTT. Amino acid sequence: CASSPLGQGAGNTEAFF.

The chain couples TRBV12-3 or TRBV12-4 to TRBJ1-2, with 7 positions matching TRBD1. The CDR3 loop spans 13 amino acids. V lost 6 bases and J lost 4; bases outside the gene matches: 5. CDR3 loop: CASSSTGPYGYTF. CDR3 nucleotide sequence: TGTGCCAGCAGCTCGACAGGGCCCTATGGCTACACCTTC.

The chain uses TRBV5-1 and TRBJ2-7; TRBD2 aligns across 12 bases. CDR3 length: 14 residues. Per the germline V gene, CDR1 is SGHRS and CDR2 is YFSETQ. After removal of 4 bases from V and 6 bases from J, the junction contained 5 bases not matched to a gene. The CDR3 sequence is CASSPGLAGSEQYF. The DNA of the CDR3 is TGCGCCAGCAGCCCCGGACTAGCGGGAAGCGAGCAGTACTTC.

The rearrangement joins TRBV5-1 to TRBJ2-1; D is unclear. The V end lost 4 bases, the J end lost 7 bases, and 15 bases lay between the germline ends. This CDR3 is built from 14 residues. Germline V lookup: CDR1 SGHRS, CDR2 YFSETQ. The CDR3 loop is CASSPPPGNNEQFF. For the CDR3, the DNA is TGCGCCAGCAGCCCCCCCCCGGGTAATAATGAGCAGTTCTTC.

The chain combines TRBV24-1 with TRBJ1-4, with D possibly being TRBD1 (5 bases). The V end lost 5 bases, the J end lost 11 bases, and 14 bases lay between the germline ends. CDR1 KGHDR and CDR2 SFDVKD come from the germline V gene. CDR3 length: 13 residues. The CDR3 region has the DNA TGTGCCACCAGTGCCCCTCGGGGGGATAAACTGTTTTTT. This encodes CATSAPRGDKLFF.

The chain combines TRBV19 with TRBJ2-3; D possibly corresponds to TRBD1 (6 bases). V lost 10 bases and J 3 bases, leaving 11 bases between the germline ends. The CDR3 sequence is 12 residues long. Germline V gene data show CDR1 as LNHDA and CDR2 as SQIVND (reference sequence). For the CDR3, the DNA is TGTGCCACACAGGGTTGGACAGATACGCAGTATTTT. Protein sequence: CATQGWTDTQYF.